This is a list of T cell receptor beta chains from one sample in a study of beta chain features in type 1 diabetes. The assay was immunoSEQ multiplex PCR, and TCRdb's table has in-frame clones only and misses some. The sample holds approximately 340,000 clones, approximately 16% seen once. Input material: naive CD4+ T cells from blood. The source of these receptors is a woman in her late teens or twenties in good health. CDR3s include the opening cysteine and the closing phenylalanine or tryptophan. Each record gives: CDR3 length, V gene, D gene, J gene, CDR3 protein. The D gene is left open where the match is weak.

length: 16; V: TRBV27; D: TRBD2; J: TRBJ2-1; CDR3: CASSSPGLAYGNEQFF
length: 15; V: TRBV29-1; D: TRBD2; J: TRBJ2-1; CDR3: CSVRPLAGGQNEQFF
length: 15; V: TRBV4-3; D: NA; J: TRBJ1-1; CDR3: CASSQVQLLNTEAFF
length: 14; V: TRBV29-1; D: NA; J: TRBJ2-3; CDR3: CSVEDYAETDTQYF
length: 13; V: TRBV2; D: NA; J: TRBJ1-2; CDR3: CASSERDGGGYTF
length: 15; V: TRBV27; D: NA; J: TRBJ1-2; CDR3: CASSPDRPSDYGYTF
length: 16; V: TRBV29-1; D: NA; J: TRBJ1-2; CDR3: CSVEGSERSDRHGYTF
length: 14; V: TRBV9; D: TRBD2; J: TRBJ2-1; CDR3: CASSVLADRDEQFF
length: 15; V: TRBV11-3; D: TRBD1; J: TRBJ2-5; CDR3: CASSLGQGARETQYF
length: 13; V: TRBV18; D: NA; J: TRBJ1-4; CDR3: CASSPGVEEKLFF
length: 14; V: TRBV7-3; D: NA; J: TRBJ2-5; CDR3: CASSLSRGQETQYF
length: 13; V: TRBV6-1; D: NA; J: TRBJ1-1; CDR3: CASSGWTVSEAFF
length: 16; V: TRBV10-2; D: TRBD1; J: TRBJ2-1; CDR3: CASSESRTGIIDEQFF
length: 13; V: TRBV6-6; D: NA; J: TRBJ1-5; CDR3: CASRFQDNQPQHF